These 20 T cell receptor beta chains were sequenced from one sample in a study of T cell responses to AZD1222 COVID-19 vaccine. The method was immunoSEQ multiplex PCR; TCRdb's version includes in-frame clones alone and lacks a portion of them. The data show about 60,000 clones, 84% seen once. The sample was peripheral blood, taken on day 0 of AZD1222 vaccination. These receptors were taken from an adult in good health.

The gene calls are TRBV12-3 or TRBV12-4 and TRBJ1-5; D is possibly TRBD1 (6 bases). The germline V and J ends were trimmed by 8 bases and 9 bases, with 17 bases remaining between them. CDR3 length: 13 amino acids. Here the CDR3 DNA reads TGTGCCAGCGGCCTCGGGGGACAACGGCCCCAGCATTTT. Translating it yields CASGLGGQRPQHF.

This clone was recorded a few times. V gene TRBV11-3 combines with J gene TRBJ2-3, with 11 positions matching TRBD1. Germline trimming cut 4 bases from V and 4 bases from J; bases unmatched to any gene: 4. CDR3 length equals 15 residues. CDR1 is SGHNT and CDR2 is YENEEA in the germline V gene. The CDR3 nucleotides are TGTGCCAGCAGCTCGGGACAGGGGGAAGCAGATACGCAGTATTTT. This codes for CASSSGQGEADTQYF.

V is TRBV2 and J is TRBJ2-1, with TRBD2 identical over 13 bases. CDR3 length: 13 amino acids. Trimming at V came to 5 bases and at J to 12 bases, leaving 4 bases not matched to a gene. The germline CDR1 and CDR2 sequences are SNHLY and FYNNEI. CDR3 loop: CASSTTSGGLQFF. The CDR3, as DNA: TGTGCCAGCAGTACGACTAGCGGGGGGTTGCAGTTCTTC.

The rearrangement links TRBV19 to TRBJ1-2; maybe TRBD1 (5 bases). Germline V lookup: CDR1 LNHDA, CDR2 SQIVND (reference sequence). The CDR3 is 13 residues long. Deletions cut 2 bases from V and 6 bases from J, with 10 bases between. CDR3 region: CASSIWGVHGYTF. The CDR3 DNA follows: TGTGCCAGTAGTATATGGGGGGTTCATGGCTACACCTTC.

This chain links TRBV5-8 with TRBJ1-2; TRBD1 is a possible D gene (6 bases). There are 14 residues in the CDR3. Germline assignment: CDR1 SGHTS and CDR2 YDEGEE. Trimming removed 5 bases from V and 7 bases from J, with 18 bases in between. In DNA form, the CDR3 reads TGTGCCAGCAGAAAAAGGGGGGGCGCGATTGGCTACACCTTC. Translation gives CASRKRGGAIGYTF.

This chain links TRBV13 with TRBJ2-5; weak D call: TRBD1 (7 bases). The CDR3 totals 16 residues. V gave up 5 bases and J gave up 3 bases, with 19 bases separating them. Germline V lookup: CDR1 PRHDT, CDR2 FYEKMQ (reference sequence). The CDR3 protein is CASSGRHRGLKETQYF. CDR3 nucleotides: TGTGCCAGCAGCGGCCGCCACAGGGGACTTAAAGAGACCCAGTACTTC.

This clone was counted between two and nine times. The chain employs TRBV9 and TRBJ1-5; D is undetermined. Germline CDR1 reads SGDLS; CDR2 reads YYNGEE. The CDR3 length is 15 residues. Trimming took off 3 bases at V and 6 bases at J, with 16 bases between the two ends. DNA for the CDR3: TGTGCCAGCAGCGCCGGGAGTGGTGCAGGTCAGCCCCAGCATTTT. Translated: CASSAGSGAGQPQHF. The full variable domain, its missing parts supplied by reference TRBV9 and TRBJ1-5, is DSGVTQTPKHLITATGQRVTLRCSPRSGDLSVYWYQQSLDQGLQFLIQYYNGEERAKGNILERFSAQQFPDLHSELNLSSLELGDSALYFCASSAGSGAGQPQHFGDGTRLSIL.

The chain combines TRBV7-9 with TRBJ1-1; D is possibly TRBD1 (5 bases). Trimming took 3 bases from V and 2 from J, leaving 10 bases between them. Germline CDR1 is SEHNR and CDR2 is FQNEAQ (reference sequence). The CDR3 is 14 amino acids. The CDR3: CASSFQTVNTEAFF. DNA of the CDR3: TGTGCCAGCAGCTTTCAGACAGTTAACACTGAAGCTTTCTTT.

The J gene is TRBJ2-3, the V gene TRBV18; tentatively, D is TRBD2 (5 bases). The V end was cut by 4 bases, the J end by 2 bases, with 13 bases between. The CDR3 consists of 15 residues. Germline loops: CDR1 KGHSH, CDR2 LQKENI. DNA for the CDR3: TGTGCCAGCTCACGCGGGTCGGGAAACACAGATACGCAGTATTTT. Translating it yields CASSRGSGNTDTQYF.

Here the CDR3 reads CASSRTAVNIQYF. Written as DNA, the CDR3 is TGTGCCAGCAGTCGGACAGCAGTAAACATTCAGTACTTC. The V gene is TRBV27, the J gene TRBJ2-4; maybe TRBD1 (6 bases). In germline, CDR1 is MNHEY, CDR2 SMNVEV (reference sequence). V lost 5 bases, J lost 6 bases, and 11 bases lay in between. This CDR3 region has 13 residues.

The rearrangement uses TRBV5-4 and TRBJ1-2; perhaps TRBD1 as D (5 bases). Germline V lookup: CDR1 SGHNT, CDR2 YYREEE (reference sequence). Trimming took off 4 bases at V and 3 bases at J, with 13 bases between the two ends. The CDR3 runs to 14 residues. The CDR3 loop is CASSLETAHYGYTF. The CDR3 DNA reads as TGTGCCAGCAGCCTCGAGACAGCGCACTATGGCTACACCTTC.

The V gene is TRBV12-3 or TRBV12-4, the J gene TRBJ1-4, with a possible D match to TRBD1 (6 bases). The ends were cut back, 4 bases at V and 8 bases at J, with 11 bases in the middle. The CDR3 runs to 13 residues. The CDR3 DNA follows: TGTGCCAGCAGTTACAGGGAGAGAGAAAAACTGTTTTTT. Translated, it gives CASSYREREKLFF.

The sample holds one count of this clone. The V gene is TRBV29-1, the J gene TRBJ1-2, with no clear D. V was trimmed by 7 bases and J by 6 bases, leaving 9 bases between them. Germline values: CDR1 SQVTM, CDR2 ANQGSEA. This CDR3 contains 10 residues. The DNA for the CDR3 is TGCAGCGCCGACGGGGATGGCTACACCTTC. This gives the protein CSADGDGYTF.

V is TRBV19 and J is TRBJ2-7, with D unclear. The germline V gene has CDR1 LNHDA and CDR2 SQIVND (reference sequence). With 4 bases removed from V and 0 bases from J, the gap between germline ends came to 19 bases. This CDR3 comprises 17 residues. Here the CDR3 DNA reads TGTGCCAGTAGTACCCCCTTATCAGACTGGCGCTCCTACGAGCAGTACTTC. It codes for CASSTPLSDWRSYEQYF.

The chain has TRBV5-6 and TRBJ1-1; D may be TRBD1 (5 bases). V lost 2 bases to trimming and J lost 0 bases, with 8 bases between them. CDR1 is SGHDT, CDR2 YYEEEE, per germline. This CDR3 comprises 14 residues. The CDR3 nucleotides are TGTGCCAGCAGCTTTATGGGGGTGAACACTGAAGCTTTCTTT. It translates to CASSFMGVNTEAFF.

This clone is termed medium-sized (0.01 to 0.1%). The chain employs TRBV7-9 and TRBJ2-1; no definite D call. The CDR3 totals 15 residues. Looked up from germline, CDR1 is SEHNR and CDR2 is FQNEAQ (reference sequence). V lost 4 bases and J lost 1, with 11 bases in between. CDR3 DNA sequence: TGTGCCAGCAGCTCTGGTCGTGTTTCCTACAATGAGCAGTTCTTC. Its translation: CASSSGRVSYNEQFF.

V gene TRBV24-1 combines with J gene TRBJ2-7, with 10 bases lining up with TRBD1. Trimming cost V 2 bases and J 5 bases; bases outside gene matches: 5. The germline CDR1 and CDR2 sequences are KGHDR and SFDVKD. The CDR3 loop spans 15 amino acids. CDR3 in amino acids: CATSDWGTGEDEQYF. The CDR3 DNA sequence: TGTGCCACCAGTGATTGGGGGACAGGGGAAGACGAGCAGTACTTC.

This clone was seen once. In DNA form, the CDR3 reads TGTGCCAGCAGCTTAGAACCAGGGGAAACTGAAGCTTTCTTT. This gives the protein CASSLEPGETEAFF. The chain has TRBV11-2 and TRBJ1-1; perhaps TRBD1 as D (6 bases). There are 14 residues in the CDR3. In germline, CDR1 is SGHAT, CDR2 FQNNGV. V gave up 0 bases and J gave up 5 bases, with 10 bases separating them.

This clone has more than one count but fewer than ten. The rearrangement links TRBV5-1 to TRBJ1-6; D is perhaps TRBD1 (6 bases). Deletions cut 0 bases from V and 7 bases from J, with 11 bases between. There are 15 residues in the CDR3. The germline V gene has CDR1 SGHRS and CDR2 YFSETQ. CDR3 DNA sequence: TGCGCCAGCAGCTTGGTGGCAGGGGAGAATTCACCCCTCCACTTT. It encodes CASSLVAGENSPLHF.

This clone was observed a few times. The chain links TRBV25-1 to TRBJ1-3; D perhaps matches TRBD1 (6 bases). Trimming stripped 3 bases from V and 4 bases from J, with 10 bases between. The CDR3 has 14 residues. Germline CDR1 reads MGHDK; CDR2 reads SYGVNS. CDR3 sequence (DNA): TGTGCCAGCAGTGAGCAGGGGAGAGGAAACACCATATATTTT. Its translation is CASSEQGRGNTIYF.